This T cell receptor beta chain was identified in a study of blood T cells in healthy people across ages. The length of the CDR3 is 14 residues. Germline V gene sequence: CDR1 SGDLS, CDR2 YYNGEE. V dropped 2 bases and J dropped 2 bases, with 11 bases sitting between them. Caucasian, healthy and from Russia, the donors were aged between 6 and 90. Isolation yielded PBMCs, at least 6.5 million per sample, in every case. The amount of total RNA extracted per sample was at least 5 micrograms. This clonotype appeared a few times. A second 7 to 11 cycle PCR used barcoded and J-beta primers. Every sample produced at least 2.5 million CDR3-containing paired-end reads. Each CDR3 protein is one row after TCRdb ran MiXCR on the 5' RACE reads. The sample lists hundreds of thousands of distinct CDR3 sequences; around 43% were seen once.

The receptor's source is a man older than 75 in good health. The rearrangement joins TRBV9 to TRBJ2-7; a weak D match, TRBD2 (6 bases). Material: blood. The CDR3 DNA is TGTGCCAGCAGCGTTTTGGAGGGTCCCTACGAGCAGTACTTC. It translates to CASSVLEGPYEQYF. Supplemented by reference TRBV9 and TRBJ2-7, the full variable domain reads DSGVTQTPKHLITATGQRVTLRCSPRSGDLSVYWYQQSLDQGLQFLIQYYNGEERAKGNILERFSAQQFPDLHSELNLSSLELGDSALYFCASSVLEGPYEQYFGPGTRLTVT.